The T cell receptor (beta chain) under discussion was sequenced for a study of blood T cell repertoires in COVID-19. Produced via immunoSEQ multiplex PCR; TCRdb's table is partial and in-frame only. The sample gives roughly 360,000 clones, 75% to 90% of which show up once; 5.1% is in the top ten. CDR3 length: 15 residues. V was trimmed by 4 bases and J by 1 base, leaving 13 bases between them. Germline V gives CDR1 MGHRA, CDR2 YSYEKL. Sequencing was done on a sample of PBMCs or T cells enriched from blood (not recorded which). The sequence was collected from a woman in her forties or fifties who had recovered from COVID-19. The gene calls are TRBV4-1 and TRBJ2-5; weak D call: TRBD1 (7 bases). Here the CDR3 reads CASSRSGGTQETQYF. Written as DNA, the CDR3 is TGCGCCAGCAGCCGCTCAGGGGGGACCCAAGAGACCCAGTACTTC.